The subject of this entry is one T cell receptor (beta chain). It has no known antigen specificity. No base qualities exist here, and no much larger clone lies one base off it. Genomic DNA was isolated from the sorted cells so that the TCRbeta CDR3 region could be sequenced. The immunoSEQ Assay was used for sequencing of TCRbeta CDR3 regions. TCRdb took this table from immuneACCESS and kept in-frame rearrangements with V and J called. Such tables lack part of the clones; where checked against another copy, unresolved V genes explain under half of the gap, and the rest is unexplained. For this sample there are tens of thousands of clones; roughly 80% appear just once. The ten biggest clones cover about 22% of the sample. The record originates from a study of OX40 agonist ivuxolimab in advanced cancers. Concerning the study at large: Ivuxolimab, which targeted the costimulatory receptor OX40 (CD134), was an agonistic, fully human IgG2 monoclonal antibody. Intravenous ivuxolimab was administered to patients every 2 weeks at six dose levels: 0.01, 0.1, 0.3, 1.5, 3 and 10 mg/kg. Among the 50 to 55 dose-escalation patients, around 20 had hepatocellular carcinoma, some 15 melanoma, 9 renal cell carcinoma and 9 head and neck cancer. The dose-escalation cohort was approximately 83% male with a mean age of about 58 years, ranging from 23 to 79. Patients were allowed to have had prior anti-PD-1, anti-PD-L1 or anti-CTLA-4 therapy, and approximately 40% of the dose-escalation patients had been treated with checkpoint inhibitors. Partial responses occurred in three dose-escalation patients, of whom one had hepatocellular carcinoma and two had cutaneous melanoma. The point of sequencing TCRbeta in the periphery was to test whether ivuxolimab changed TCR sequence diversity and drove clonal T-cell expansion. The monotherapy dose-escalation portion (N ≈ 55 patients) of the phase I ivuxolimab trial is reported in the paper.

Overall study outcomes, separate from this receptor: In partial responders in the 0.1-3.0 mg/kg groups, normalized peripheral clonal expansion was found to be among the lowest, especially among CD8+ T cells. Which antigens the clonally expanded peripheral T cells were specific for was not determined. Low levels of normalized T-cell clonal expansion were also shown by some nonresponding patients. On average, CD8+ T cells showed more expanded clones than CD4+ T cells after ivuxolimab. At doses of 0.1 to 3.0 mg/kg, clonal expansion of both CD4+ and CD8+ blood T cells was observed from baseline to week 6.

Patients with autoimmune disease history or receiving systemic immunosuppression were excluded from the trial. In every dose cohort, peripheral blood was drawn for TCR sequencing at baseline, cycle 4 day 1, and cycle 7 day 1. The samples were taken from a phase I, first-in-human, multicenter, open-label dose-escalation trial of ivuxolimab. Adults with locally advanced or metastatic head and neck squamous cell, hepatocellular, melanoma or renal cell carcinoma were enrolled in the trial. Before TCR sequencing, CD4+ T cells and CD8+ T cells from peripheral blood were sorted into separate populations. Trimming takes 7 bases from V and 7 bases from J, and the germline ends sit 16 bases apart. The CDR3 starts with the cysteine, ends with the phenylalanine, and has 13 residues. The sequence is cut down to CDR3 DNA, 39 bases in frame from base 1. According to the germline V gene, CDR1 reads MDHEN and CDR2 reads SYDVKM.

Specimen: CD4+ or CD8+ T cells sorted from blood, collected in a trial of the OX40 agonist ivuxolimab. This clonotype was sampled from an adult with an advanced solid tumor such as melanoma, head and neck, liver or kidney cancer. Here the chain combines TRBV28 and TRBJ1-2; the D gene remains uncertain. The CDR3 region has the sequence CASMDFSSSGYTF. In nucleotide form, the sequence is TGTGCCAGCATGGATTTTAGTAGTAGTGGCTACACCTTC.